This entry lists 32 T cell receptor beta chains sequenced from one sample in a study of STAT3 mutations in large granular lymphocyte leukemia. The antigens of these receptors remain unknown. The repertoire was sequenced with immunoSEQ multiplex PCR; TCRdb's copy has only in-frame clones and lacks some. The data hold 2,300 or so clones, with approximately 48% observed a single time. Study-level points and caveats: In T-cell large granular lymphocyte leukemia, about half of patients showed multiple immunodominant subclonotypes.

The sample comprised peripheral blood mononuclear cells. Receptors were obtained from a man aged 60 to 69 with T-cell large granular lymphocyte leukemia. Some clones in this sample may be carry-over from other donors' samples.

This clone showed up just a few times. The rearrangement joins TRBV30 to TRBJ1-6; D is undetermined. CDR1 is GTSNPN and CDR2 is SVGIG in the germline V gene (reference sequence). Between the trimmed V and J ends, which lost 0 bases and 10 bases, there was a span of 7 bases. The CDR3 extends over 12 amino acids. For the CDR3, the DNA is TGTGCCTGGAGTGTAGGTCGCTCACCCCTCCACTTT. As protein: CAWSVGRSPLHF.

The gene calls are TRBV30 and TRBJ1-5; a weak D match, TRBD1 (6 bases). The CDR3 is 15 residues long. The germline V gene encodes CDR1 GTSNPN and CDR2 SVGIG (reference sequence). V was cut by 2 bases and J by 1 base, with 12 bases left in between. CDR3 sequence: CAWSSLQGSNQPQHF. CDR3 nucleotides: TGTGCCTGGAGTTCTCTACAGGGAAGCAATCAGCCCCAGCATTTT.

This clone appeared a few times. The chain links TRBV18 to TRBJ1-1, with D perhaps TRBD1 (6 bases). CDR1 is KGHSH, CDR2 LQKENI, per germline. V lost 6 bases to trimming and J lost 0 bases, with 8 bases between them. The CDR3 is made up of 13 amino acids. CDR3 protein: CASSQGMNTEAFF. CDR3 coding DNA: TGTGCCAGCTCCCAGGGGATGAACACTGAAGCTTTCTTT.

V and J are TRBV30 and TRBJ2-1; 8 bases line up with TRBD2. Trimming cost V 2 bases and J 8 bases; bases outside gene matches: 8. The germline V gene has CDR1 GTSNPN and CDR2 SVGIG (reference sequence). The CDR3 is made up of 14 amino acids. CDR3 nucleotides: TGTGCCTGGAGTACCGGACTAGCCGTCGATGAGCAGTTCTTC. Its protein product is CAWSTGLAVDEQFF.

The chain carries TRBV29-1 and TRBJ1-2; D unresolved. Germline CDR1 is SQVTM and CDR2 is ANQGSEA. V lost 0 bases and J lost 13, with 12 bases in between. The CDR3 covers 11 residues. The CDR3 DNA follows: TGCAGCGTTGAAGAATTCGGGCGTTGCACCTTC. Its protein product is CSVEEFGRCTF.

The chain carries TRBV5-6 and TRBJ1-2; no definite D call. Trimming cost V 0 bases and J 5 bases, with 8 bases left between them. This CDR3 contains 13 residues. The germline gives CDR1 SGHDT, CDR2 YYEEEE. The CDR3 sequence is CASSLGVEYGYTF. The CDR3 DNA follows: TGTGCCAGCAGCTTGGGGGTGGAATATGGCTACACCTTC.

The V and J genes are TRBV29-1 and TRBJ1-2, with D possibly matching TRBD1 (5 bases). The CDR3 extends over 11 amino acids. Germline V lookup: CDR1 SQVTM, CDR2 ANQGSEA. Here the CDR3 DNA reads TGCATCAGTTGGGCGGGGGATGGCTACACCTTC. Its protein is CISWAGDGYTF. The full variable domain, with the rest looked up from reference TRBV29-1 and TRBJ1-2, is SAVISQKPSRDICQRGTSLTIQCQVDSQVTMMFWYRQQPGQSLTLIATANQGSEATYESGFVIDKFPISRPNLTFSTLTVSNMSPEDSSIYLCISWAGDGYTFGSGTRLTVV.

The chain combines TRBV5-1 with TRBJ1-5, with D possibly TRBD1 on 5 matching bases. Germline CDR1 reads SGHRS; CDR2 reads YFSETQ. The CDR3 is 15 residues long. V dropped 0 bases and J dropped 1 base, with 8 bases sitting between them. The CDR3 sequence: CASSLDSGSNQPQHF. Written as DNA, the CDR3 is TGCGCCAGCAGCTTGGACTCAGGGAGCAATCAGCCCCAGCATTTT.

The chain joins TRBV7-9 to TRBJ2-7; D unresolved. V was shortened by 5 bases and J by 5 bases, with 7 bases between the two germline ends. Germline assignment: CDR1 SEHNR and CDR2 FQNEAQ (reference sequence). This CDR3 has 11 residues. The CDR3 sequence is CASSRADEQYF. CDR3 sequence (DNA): TGTGCCAGCAGCCGGGCCGACGAGCAGTACTTC.

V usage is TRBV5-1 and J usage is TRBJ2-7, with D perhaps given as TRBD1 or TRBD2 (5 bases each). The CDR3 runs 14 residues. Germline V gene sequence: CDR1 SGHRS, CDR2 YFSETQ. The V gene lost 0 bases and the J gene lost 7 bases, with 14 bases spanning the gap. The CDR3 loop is CASSLAGTSEEQYF. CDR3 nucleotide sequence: TGCGCCAGCAGCTTGGCCGGGACCTCGGAGGAGCAGTACTTC.

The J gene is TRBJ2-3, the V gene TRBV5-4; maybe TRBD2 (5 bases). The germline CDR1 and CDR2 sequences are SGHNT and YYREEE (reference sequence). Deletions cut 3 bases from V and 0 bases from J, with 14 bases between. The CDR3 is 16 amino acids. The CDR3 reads CASSSLAGVSTDTQYF. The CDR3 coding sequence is TGTGCCAGCAGCTCCCTTGCGGGTGTAAGCACAGATACGCAGTATTTT.

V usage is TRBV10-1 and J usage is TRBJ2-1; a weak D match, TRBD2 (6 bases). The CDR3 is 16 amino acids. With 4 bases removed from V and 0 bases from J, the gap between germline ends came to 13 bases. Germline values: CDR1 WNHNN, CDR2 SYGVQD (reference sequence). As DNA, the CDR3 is TGCGCCAGCAGTGGTACTAGCAGGAGCTCCTACAATGAGCAGTTCTTC. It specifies CASSGTSRSSYNEQFF.

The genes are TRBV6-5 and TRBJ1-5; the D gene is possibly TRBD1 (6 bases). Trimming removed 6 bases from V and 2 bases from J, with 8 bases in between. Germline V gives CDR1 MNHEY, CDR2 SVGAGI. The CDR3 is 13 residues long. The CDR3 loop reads CASSPGGNQPQHF. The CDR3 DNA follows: TGTGCCAGCAGCCCAGGGGGCAATCAGCCCCAGCATTTT.

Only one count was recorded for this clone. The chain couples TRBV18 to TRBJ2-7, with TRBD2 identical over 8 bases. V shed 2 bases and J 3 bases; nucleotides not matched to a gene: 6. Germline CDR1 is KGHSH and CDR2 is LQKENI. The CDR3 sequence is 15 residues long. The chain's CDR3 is CASSPSSGGLYEQYF. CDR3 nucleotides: TGTGCCAGCTCACCATCAAGCGGGGGTCTCTACGAGCAGTACTTC.

CDR3 sequence reads: CAWSGGDPNTIYF. DNA of the CDR3: TGTGCCTGGAGCGGAGGGGATCCGAACACCATATATTTT. This chain uses TRBV30 with TRBJ1-3, with D tentatively TRBD1 (5 bases). The length of the CDR3 is 13 residues. The ends were cut back, 3 bases at V and 7 bases at J, with 13 bases in the middle. Germline lookup yields CDR1 GTSNPN and CDR2 SVGIG (reference sequence).

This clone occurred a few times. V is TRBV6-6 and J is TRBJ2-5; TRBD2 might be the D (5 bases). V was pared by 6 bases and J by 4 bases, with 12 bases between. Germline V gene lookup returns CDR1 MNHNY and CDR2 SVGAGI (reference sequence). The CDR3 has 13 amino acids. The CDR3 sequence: CASSPPGRETQYF. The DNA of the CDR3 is TGTGCCAGCAGCCCTCCGGGGAGAGAGACCCAGTACTTC.

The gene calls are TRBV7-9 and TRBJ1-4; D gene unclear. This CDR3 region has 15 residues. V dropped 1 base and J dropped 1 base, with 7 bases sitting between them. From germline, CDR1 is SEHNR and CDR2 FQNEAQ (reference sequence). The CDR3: CASSLGVGTNEKLFF. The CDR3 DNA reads TGTGCCAGCAGCTTAGGCGTGGGAACTAATGAAAAACTGTTTTTT.

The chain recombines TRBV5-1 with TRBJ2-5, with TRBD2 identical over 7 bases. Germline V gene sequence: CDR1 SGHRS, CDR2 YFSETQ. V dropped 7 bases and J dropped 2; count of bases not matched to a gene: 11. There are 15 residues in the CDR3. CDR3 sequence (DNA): TGCGCCAGCTCTTGGGGGGGACGGACACAAGAGACCCAGTACTTC. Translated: CASSWGGRTQETQYF.

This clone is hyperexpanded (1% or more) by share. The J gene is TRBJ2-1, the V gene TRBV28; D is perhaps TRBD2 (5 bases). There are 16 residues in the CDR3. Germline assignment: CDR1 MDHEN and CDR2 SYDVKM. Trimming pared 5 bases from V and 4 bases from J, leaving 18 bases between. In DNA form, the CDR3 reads TGTGCCAGCAGTCCACTGGGAGCGGTGGGGTACAATGAGCAGTTCTTC. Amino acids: CASSPLGAVGYNEQFF.

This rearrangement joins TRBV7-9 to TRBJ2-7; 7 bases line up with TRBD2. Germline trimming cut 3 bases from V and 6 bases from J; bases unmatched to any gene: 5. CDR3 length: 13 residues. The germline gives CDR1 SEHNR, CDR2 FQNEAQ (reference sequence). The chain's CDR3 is CASSLGEGIEQYF. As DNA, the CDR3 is TGTGCCAGCAGCTTGGGGGAGGGAATCGAGCAGTACTTC.

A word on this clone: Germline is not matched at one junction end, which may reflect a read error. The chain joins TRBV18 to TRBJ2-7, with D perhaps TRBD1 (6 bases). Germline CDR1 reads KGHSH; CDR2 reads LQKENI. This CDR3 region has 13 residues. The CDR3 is CASSPRQDGEQYF. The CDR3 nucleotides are TGTGCCAGCTCCCCACGACAGGACGGAGAGCAGTACTTC. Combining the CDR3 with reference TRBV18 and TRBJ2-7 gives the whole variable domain NAGVMQNPRHLVRRRGQEARLRCSPMKGHSHVYWYRQLPEEGLKFMVYLQKENIIDESGMPKERFSAEFPKEGPSILRIQQVVRGDSAAYFCASSPRQDGEQYFGPGTRLTVT.

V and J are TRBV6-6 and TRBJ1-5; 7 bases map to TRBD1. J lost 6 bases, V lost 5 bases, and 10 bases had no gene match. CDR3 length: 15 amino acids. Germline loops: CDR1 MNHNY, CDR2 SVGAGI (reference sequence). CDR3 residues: CASSNLGGRGQPQHF. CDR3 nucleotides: TGTGCCAGCAGTAACTTAGGGGGCAGGGGTCAGCCCCAGCATTTT.

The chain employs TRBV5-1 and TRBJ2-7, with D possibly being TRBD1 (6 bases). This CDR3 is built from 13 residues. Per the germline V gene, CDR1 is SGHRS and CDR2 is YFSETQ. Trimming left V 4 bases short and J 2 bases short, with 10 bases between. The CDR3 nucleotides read TGCGCCAGCAGCCACGGGACAACCTACGAGCAGTACTTC. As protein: CASSHGTTYEQYF.

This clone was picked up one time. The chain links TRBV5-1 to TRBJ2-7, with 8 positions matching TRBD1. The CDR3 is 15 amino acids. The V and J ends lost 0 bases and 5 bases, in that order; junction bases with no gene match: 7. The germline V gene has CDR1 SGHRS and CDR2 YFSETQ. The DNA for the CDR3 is TGCGCCAGCAGCTTGGAACCAGGGGGCCCGCACGAGCAGTACTTC. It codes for CASSLEPGGPHEQYF.

CDR3 residues: CASSQDVGPYGYTF. Written as DNA, the CDR3 is TGCGCCAGCAGCCAAGATGTAGGACCCTATGGCTACACCTTC. V and J are TRBV4-3 and TRBJ1-2; D unresolved. Germline CDR1 LGHNA, CDR2 YSLEER. V was shortened by 0 bases and J by 4 bases, with 9 bases between the two germline ends. CDR3 length equals 14 residues.

The CDR3 loop is CASSPVKVPGQPQHF. The CDR3 nucleotides are TGTGCCAGCTCACCCGTGAAGGTCCCTGGTCAGCCCCAGCATTTT. The rearrangement links TRBV18 to TRBJ1-5; D is ambiguous. Germline V lookup: CDR1 KGHSH, CDR2 LQKENI. The CDR3 loop spans 15 amino acids. Trimming removed 3 bases at V and 6 bases at J, with 15 bases between.

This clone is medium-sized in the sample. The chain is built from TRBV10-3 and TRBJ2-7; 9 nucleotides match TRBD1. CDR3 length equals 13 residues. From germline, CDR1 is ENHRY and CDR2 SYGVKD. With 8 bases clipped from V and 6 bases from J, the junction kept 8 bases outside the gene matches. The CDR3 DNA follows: TGTGCCATCCGCGGGACAGGGACTTTCGAGCAGTACTTC. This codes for CAIRGTGTFEQYF.

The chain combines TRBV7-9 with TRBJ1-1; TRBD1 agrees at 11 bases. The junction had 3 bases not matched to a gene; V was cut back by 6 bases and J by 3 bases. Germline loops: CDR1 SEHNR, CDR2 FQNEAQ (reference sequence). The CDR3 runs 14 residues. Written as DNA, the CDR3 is TGTGCCAGCAGTCTGGGACAGGGGGACACTGAAGCTTTCTTT. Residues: CASSLGQGDTEAFF.

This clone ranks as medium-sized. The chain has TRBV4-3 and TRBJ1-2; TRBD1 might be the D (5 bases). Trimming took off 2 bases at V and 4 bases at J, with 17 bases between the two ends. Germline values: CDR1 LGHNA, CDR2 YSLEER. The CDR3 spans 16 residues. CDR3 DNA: TGCGCCAGCAGCCAATCGAAACCGGGACGGACCTATGGCTACACCTTC. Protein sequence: CASSQSKPGRTYGYTF.

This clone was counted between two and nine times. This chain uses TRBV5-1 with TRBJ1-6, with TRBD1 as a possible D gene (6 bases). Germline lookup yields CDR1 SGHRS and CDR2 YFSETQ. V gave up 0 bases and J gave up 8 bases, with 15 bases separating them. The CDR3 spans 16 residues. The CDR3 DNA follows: TGCGCCAGCAGCTTGGGACGGCAGGGGAAATATTCACCCCTCCACTTT. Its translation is CASSLGRQGKYSPLHF.

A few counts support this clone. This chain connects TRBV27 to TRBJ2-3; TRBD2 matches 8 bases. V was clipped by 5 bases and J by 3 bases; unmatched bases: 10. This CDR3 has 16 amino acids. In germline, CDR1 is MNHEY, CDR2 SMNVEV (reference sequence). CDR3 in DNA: TGTGCCAGCAGTCCCCGTTTGTTAGCGGGGACAGATACGCAGTATTTT. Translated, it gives CASSPRLLAGTDTQYF.

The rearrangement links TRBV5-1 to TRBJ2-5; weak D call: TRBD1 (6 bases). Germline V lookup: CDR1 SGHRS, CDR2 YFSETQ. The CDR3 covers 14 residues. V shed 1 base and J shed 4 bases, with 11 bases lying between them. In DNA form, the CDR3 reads TGCGCCAGCAGCTTGATGGACAGTCGAGAGACCCAGTACTTC. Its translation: CASSLMDSRETQYF. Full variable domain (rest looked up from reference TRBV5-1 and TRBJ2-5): KAGVTQTPRYLIKTRGQQVTLSCSPISGHRSVSWYQQTPGQGLQFLFEYFSETQRNKGNFPGRFSGRQFSNSRSEMNVSTLELGDSALYLCASSLMDSRETQYFGPGTRLLVL.